This T cell receptor beta chain comes out of a study of post-analysis software for immune sequencing data. As for the study in general: Disease courses included relapsing-remitting, secondary progressive and progressive-relapsing multiple sclerosis. Study-wide results and limits: Controls had significantly higher normalized Chao1 diversity than multiple sclerosis patients. Comparison of patients with controls showed five TRBV segments more frequent in patients, TRBV5-6, TRBV5-1 and TRBV20-1 among them.

Only one count was recorded for this clonotype. The antigen is undetermined. The authors incorporated unique molecular identifiers into the TCR beta cDNA libraries. T cells, roughly 1 to 10 million of them, yielded around 460,000 cDNA molecules. TCRdb reprocessed the PCR reads via MiXCR and lists one record per CDR3 protein. The table records about 620,000 distinct CDR3 sequences, around 40% of them present only once. Trimming took 5 bases from V and 5 from J; bases not matched to a gene: 11. The CDR3 totals 15 residues. In germline, CDR1 is SGHTA, CDR2 FQGNSA. This chain connects TRBV7-2 to TRBJ2-7; 8 bases line up with TRBD2. This clonotype was obtained from a girl aged 10 to 17 with multiple sclerosis. Input material: blood. DNA for the CDR3: TGTGCCAGCAGCCCCCCACCGGGGGGGCCTCACGAGCAGTACTTC. It translates to CASSPPPGGPHEQYF. Complete variable domain (other parts from reference TRBV7-2 and TRBJ2-7): GAGVSQSPSNKVTEKGKDVELRCDPISGHTALYWYRQSLGQGLEFLIYFQGNSAPDKSGLPSDRFSAERTGGSVSTLTIQRTQQEDSAVYLCASSPPPGGPHEQYFGPGTRLTVT.